This T cell receptor (beta chain) was retrieved from a study of neurological immune-mediated disorders. This clonotype was picked up many times. Its matching antigen is unknown. cDNA synthesis was performed by 5'RACE with 10-nucleotide random UMIs. TCRdb analysed the 5' RACE reads with MiXCR anew, one entry per CDR3 protein. The table records approximately 89,000 distinct CDR3 sequences, roughly 13% of them present only once. The germline CDR1 and CDR2 sequences are SGHRS and YFSETQ. J lost 4 bases, V lost 0 bases, and 4 bases had no gene match. The length of the CDR3 is 15 residues. Time point described: longitudinal time-point 2. Whole-study findings and limits: HTLV-1-associated myelopathy displayed the greatest TCR clonal expansion, and multiple sclerosis exhibited the smallest, lower than that of healthy controls.

The TCR comes from a female donor with HTLV-1-associated myelopathy (HAM/TSP). The chain links TRBV5-1 to TRBJ1-5; 7 bases map to TRBD1. The material sequenced was PBMCs. The CDR3: CASSLGDSYNQPQHF. In DNA, the CDR3 is TGCGCCAGCAGCTTGGGGGACAGTTATAATCAGCCCCAGCATTTT.